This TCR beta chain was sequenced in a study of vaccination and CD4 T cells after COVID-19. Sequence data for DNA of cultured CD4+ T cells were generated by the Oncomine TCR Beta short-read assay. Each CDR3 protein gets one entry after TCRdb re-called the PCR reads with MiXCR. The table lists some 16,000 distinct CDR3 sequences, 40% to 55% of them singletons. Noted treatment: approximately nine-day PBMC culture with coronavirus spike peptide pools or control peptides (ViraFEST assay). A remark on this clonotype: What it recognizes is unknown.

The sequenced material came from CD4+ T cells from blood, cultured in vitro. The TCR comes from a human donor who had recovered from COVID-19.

The CDR3 region has the DNA TGTGCCACCCGGGGCGGGGGCCTTAACTATGGCTACACCTTC. Translation gives CATRGGGLNYGYTF. The V call is TRBV12-3 or TRBV12-4, the J call TRBJ1-2; perhaps TRBD1 as D (6 bases). The CDR3 is 14 amino acids. Trimming took 10 bases from V and 1 from J, leaving 16 bases between them.